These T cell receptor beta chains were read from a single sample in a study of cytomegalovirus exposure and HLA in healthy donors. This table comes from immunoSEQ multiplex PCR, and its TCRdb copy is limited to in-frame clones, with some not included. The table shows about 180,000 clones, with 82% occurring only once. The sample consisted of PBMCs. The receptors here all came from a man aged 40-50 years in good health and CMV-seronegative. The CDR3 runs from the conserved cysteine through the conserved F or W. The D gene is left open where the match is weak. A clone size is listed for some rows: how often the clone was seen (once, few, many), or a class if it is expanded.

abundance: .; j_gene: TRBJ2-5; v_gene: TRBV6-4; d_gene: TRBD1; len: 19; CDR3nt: TGTGCCAGCAGTGACTTTCTACCCAGGACAGGGGAGGTCCAAGAGACCCAGTACTTC; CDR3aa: CASSDFLPRTGEVQETQYF
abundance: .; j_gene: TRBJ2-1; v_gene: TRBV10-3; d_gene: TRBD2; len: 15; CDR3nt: TGTGCCATCAGTGATTCGGCCGGGACTACGAATGAGCAGTTCTTC; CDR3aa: CAISDSAGTTNEQFF
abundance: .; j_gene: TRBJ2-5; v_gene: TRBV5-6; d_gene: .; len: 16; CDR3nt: TGTGCCAGCAGCTTTCTTTCGGCAGGGGTACAAGAGACCCAGTACTTC; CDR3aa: CASSFLSAGVQETQYF
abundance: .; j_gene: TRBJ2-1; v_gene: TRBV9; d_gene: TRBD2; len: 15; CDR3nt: TGTGCCAGCAGCCTCGGGACTATACCTCTGAGTGAGCAGTTCTTC; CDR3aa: CASSLGTIPLSEQFF
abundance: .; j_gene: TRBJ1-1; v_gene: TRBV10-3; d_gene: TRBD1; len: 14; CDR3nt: TGTGCCATCAGTGGTAGGGGGCCTAACACTGAAGCTTTCTTT; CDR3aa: CAISGRGPNTEAFF
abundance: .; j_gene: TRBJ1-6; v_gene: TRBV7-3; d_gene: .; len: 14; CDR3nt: TGTGCCAGCAGCTTAGGGGCGGGGAATTCACCCCTCCACTTT; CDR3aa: CASSLGAGNSPLHF
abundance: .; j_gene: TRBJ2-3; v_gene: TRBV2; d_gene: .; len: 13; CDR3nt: TGTGCCCAGGGGGGTCAGGTAGGGGATACGCAGTATTTT; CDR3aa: CAQGGQVGDTQYF
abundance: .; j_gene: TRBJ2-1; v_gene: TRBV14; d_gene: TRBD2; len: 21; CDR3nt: TGTGCCAGCAGCGGCTTGAGGGGACTAGCGGGTGGTCGGGGTTCCTACAATGAGCAGTTCTTC; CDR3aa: CASSGLRGLAGGRGSYNEQFF
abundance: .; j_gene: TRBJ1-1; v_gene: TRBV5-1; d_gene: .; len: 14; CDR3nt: TGCGCCAGCAGCGACCAGGGTCCGAACACTGAAGCTTTCTTT; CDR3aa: CASSDQGPNTEAFF
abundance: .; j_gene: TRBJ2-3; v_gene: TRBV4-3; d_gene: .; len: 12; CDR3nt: TGCGCCAGCAGCCTGGGGGGAGATACGCAGTATTTT; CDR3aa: CASSLGGDTQYF
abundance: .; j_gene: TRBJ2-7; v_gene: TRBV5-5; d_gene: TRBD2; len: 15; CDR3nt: TGTGCCAGCAGCTTAGGAGCCAGCGGGACCTACGAGCAGTACTTC; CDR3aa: CASSLGASGTYEQYF
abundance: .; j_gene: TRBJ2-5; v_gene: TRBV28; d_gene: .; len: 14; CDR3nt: TGTGCCAGCACCCGGGGAGGCAGGGCAGAGACCCAGTACTTC; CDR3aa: CASTRGGRAETQYF
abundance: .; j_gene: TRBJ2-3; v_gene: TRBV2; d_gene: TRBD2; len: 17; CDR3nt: TGTGCCAGCCGCAGGGGGCTAGCGGGGGGGGCGGCAGATACGCAGTATTTT; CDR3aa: CASRRGLAGGAADTQYF
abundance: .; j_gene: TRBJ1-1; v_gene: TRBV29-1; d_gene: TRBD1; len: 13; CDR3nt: TGCAGCGTTGTGAGGGACAGGGTAGCTGAAGCTTTCTTT; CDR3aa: CSVVRDRVAEAFF
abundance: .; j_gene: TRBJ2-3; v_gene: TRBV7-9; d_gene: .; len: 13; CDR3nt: TGTGCCAGCAGCTTTCAAGCGTCAGATACGCAGTATTTT; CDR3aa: CASSFQASDTQYF
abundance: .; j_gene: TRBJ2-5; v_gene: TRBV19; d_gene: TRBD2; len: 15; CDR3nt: TGTGCCAGTAGTACCCAAGCGGGAGGTGAGGAGACCCAGTACTTC; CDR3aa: CASSTQAGGEETQYF
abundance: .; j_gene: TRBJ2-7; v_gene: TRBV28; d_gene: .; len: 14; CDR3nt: TGTGCCAGCTGGAGAGGGTCTGGCTCCTACGAGCAGTACTTC; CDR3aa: CASWRGSGSYEQYF
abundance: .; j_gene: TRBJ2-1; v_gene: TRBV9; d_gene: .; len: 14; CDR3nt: TGTGCCAGCAGCCCTAGAGGGACTGGGAATGAGCAGTTCTTC; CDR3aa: CASSPRGTGNEQFF
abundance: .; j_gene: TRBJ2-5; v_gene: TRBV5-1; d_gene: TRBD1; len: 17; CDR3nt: TGCGCCAGCAGCTTGGGGGGGACAGGGCCGTACCAAGAGACCCAGTACTTC; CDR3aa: CASSLGGTGPYQETQYF
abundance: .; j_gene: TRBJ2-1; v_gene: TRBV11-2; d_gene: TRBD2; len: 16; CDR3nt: TGTGCCAGCAGCTTAGACGGCGGGAGAGGGTACAATGAGCAGTTCTTC; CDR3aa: CASSLDGGRGYNEQFF
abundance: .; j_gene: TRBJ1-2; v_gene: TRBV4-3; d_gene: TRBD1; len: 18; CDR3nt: TGCGCCAGCAGCCGTCAAGGGGGGGGGACAGGGATATACTATGGCTACACCTTC; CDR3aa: CASSRQGGGTGIYYGYTF
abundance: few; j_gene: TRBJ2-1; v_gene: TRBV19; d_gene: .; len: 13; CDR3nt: TGTGCCAGTAGGCGGCTAGCCTCTTTCGAGCAGTTCTTC; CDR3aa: CASRRLASFEQFF
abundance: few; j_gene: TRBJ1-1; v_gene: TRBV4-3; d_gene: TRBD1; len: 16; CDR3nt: TGCGCCAGCAGCCAAAAGACAGGGGGCGCGAACACTGAAGCTTTCTTT; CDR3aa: CASSQKTGGANTEAFF
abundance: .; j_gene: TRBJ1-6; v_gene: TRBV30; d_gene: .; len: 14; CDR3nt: TGTGCCTGGAGAGTGACCGGGGGGAATTCACCCCTCCACTTT; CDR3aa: CAWRVTGGNSPLHF
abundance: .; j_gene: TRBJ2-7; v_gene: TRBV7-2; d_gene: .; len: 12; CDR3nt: TGTGCCAGCAGCCCAGCGACCTACGAGCAGTACTTC; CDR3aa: CASSPATYEQYF
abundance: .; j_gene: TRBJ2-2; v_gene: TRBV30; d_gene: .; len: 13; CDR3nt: TGTGCCTGGAGTGTGGTAGACACCGGGGAGCTGTTTTTT; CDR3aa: CAWSVVDTGELFF
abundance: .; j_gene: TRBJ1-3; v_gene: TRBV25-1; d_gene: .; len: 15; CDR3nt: TGTGCCAGCAGTGAAGGGTGGGGCTCGGGAAACACCATATATTTT; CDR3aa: CASSEGWGSGNTIYF